This TCR beta chain was retrieved from a study of blood T cell repertoires in COVID-19. Study-wide background: PBMCs, B-cell-depleted T cells, or T cells were the source of the cDNA or gDNA that made up the material.

In its sample, this clone was seen once. Libraries were prepared by immunoSEQ multiplex PCR; TCRdb keeps only in-frame clonotypes and omits some of them. The sample lists 50,000 or so clones, about 85% occurring once. Per the germline V gene, CDR1 is MRHNA and CDR2 is SNTAGT. V lost 5 bases and J lost 0; bases outside the gene matches: 4. The CDR3 has 15 amino acids. Material for sequencing was peripheral blood. This TCR was sampled from a man between 45 and 60 years old with acute or convalescent COVID-19. V is TRBV6-4 and J is TRBJ2-1, with 7 nucleotides matching TRBD1. The CDR3 DNA reads TGTGCCAGCAGTACCGACAGGGCCTCCTACAATGAGCAGTTCTTC. Translating gives CASSTDRASYNEQFF.